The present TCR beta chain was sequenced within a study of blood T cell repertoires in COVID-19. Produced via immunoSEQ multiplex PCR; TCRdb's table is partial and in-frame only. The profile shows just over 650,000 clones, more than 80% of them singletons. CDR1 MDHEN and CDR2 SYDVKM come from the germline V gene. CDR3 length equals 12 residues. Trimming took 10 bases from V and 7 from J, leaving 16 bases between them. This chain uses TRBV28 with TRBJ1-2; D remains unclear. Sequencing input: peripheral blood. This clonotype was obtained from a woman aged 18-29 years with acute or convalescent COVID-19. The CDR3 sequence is CAIREGMGGYTF. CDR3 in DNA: TGTGCCATTCGGGAGGGAATGGGTGGCTACACCTTC.